This T cell receptor beta chain was sequenced during a study of blood T cell repertoires in COVID-19. At the level of the study: Whether acute or convalescent, the COVID-19 samples came from the United States, Italy and Spain.

Using immunoSEQ multiplex PCR, the repertoire was profiled, and TCRdb retains in-frame clones only, with some absent. Of 220,000 or so clones in the sample, around 81% were seen once. This CDR3 is built from 15 residues. The V gene's germline CDR1 is SGHRS and CDR2 YFSETQ. Germline trimming cut 5 bases from V and 0 bases from J; bases unmatched to any gene: 5. This chain uses TRBV5-1 with TRBJ2-7, with 10 bases lining up with TRBD2. Sequencing was done on a sample of peripheral blood. This receptor was identified in an older woman with acute or convalescent COVID-19. The CDR3 spells CASRGGTSDSYEQYF. As DNA, the CDR3 is TGCGCCAGCAGAGGGGGGACTAGCGACTCCTACGAGCAGTACTTC.